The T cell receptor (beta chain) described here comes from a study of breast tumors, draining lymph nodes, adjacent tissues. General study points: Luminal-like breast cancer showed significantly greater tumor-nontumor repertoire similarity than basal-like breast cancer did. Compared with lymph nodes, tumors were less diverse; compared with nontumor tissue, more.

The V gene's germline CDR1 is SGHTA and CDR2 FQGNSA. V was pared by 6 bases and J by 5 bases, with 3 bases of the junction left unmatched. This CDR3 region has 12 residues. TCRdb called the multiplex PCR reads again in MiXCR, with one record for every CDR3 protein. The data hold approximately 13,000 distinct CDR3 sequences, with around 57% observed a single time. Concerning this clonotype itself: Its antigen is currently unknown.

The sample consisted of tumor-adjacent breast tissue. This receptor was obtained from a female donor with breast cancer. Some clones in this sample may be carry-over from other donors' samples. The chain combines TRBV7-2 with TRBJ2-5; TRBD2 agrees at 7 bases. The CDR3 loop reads CASRWEGETQYF. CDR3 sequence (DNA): TGTGCCAGCAGGTGGGAGGGTGAGACCCAGTACTTC.